This T cell receptor (beta chain) is from a study of T cell changes during pregnancy in multiple sclerosis. Only in-frame clones appear in the TCRdb table, and some are missing; sequencing was by immunoSEQ multiplex PCR. The repertoire holds 45,000 or so clones, with roughly 93% as singletons. The sample was PBMCs (not recorded whether the cells were cultured). This TCR came from a female donor with multiple sclerosis, enrolled in a pregnancy study.

This CDR3 reads CAWGGQTNYGYTF. The CDR3 DNA reads TGTGCCTGGGGCGGACAGACCAACTATGGCTACACCTTC. The rearrangement joins TRBV30 to TRBJ1-2; the D gene is possibly TRBD1 (6 bases). Germline V gives CDR1 GTSNPN, CDR2 SVGIG (reference sequence). With 5 bases removed from V and 2 bases from J, the gap between germline ends came to 12 bases. The length of the CDR3 is 13 residues.